Listed below are T cell receptor beta chains from one sample, sequenced in a study of human T cells and chemical hapten exposure. TCRdb re-called the RACE reads through MiXCR, storing one row per CDR3 protein. The data show under 300,000 distinct CDR3 sequences, approximately 7.5% seen once. The sample here was whole blood, taken in connection with sensitization to the hapten diphenylcyclopropenone (DPC). The receptors originated from a man aged 18 to 29 with alopecia areata. Some clones in this sample may be carry-over from other donors' samples. Each CDR3 is given with its conserved first and last residue. A D gene is named only where the DNA matches it firmly. Some rows mark clone size as missing; the rest say once, few, many or name a class of expanded clone.

V gene: TRBV7-2
J gene: TRBJ2-1
clone size: few
D gene: NA
CDR3 DNA: TGTGCCAGCAGCTTCGATGGGTTCAGCTCCTACAATGAGCAGTTCTTC
CDR3 protein: CASSFDGFSSYNEQFF

V gene: TRBV20-1
J gene: TRBJ1-2
clone size: few
D gene: NA
CDR3 DNA: TGCAGTGCTTACAGGTTGAGAGGCTACACCTTC
CDR3 protein: CSAYRLRGYTF

V gene: TRBV6-2/TRBV6-3
J gene: TRBJ2-1
clone size: few
D gene: NA
CDR3 DNA: TGTGCCAGCCGTAACGGGGGAGCCTACAATGAGCAGTTCTTC
CDR3 protein: CASRNGGAYNEQFF

V gene: TRBV9
J gene: TRBJ1-1
clone size: few
D gene: TRBD1
CDR3 DNA: TGTGCCAGCAGCACAGGACAGGGTTCGGACACTGAAGCTTTCTTT
CDR3 protein: CASSTGQGSDTEAFF

V gene: TRBV19
J gene: TRBJ2-4
clone size: NA
D gene: NA
CDR3 DNA: TGTGCCAGTAGTGCAGACCTAGCCAAAAACATTCAGTACTTC
CDR3 protein: CASSADLAKNIQYF

V gene: TRBV12-3/TRBV12-4
J gene: TRBJ1-1
clone size: many
D gene: NA
CDR3 DNA: TGTGCCAGCAGCCTGAGCGCTGAAGCTTTCTTT
CDR3 protein: CASSLSAEAFF

V gene: TRBV4-3
J gene: TRBJ2-2
clone size: few
D gene: NA
CDR3 DNA: TGCGCCAGCAGCCTCCTGGCCGGGGTGAACACCGGGGAGCTGTTTTTT
CDR3 protein: CASSLLAGVNTGELFF

V gene: TRBV15
J gene: TRBJ1-5
clone size: many
D gene: NA
CDR3 DNA: TGTGCCACCAGCAGAGATCGTCAGCCCCAGCATTTT
CDR3 protein: CATSRDRQPQHF

V gene: TRBV5-5
J gene: TRBJ2-5
clone size: NA
D gene: TRBD2
CDR3 DNA: TGTGCCAGCAGCTACGGGACTAGCGGGGGCCAAGAGACCCAGTACTTC
CDR3 protein: CASSYGTSGGQETQYF

V gene: TRBV5-1
J gene: TRBJ2-5
clone size: many
D gene: NA
CDR3 DNA: TGCGCCAGCAGCTTGGTTGGGCTGCAAGAGACCCAGTACTTC
CDR3 protein: CASSLVGLQETQYF

V gene: TRBV6-6
J gene: TRBJ2-1
clone size: NA
D gene: NA
CDR3 DNA: TGTGCCAGCAGTTACATAGTGAATGAGCAGTTCTTC
CDR3 protein: CASSYIVNEQFF

V gene: TRBV4-3
J gene: TRBJ2-6
clone size: NA
D gene: NA
CDR3 DNA: TGCGCCAGCAGCCAAGGTCATGGGGCCAACGTCCTGACTTTC
CDR3 protein: CASSQGHGANVLTF

V gene: TRBV3-1
J gene: TRBJ1-5
clone size: many
D gene: NA
CDR3 DNA: TGTGCCAGCAGCCAAGATCAGGGCTATCAGCCCCAGCATTTT
CDR3 protein: CASSQDQGYQPQHF

V gene: TRBV9
J gene: TRBJ1-1
clone size: many
D gene: TRBD1
CDR3 DNA: TGTGCCAGCAGCCCCACCCTAACCGGGACAGGGAGCACTGAAGCTTTCTTT
CDR3 protein: CASSPTLTGTGSTEAFF

V gene: TRBV27
J gene: TRBJ2-3
clone size: few
D gene: NA
CDR3 DNA: TGTGCCAGCACCCCCCCGAGCACAGATACGCAGTATTTT
CDR3 protein: CASTPPSTDTQYF

V gene: TRBV3-1
J gene: TRBJ2-1
clone size: NA
D gene: TRBD2
CDR3 DNA: TGTGCCAGCAGCCAGCCCCATAGCGGGGGGGCGCATGAGCAGTTCTTC
CDR3 protein: CASSQPHSGGAHEQFF

V gene: TRBV11-1
J gene: TRBJ2-3
clone size: many
D gene: NA
CDR3 DNA: TGTGCCAGCAGCTTATCGGGCGGGCGTAGGACAGATACGCAGTATTTT
CDR3 protein: CASSLSGGRRTDTQYF

V gene: TRBV7-2
J gene: TRBJ1-2
clone size: many
D gene: TRBD1
CDR3 DNA: TGTGCCAGCAGCTACAGGGGATATGGCTACACCTTC
CDR3 protein: CASSYRGYGYTF

V gene: TRBV2
J gene: TRBJ1-2
clone size: few
D gene: TRBD1
CDR3 DNA: TGTGCCAGCAGCCCGACAGGGGGCGCGGGGTATGGCTACACCTTC
CDR3 protein: CASSPTGGAGYGYTF

V gene: TRBV28
J gene: TRBJ2-5
clone size: many
D gene: TRBD2
CDR3 DNA: TGTGCCAGCAGTCCAGGACTAGCGGGGGGGTCGTACCAAGAGACCCAGTACTTC
CDR3 protein: CASSPGLAGGSYQETQYF

V gene: TRBV7-3
J gene: TRBJ2-1
clone size: few
D gene: TRBD2
CDR3 DNA: TGTGCCAGCAGCTTGGTAGCGGGGAACAATGAGCAGTTCTTC
CDR3 protein: CASSLVAGNNEQFF

V gene: TRBV4-3
J gene: TRBJ1-2
clone size: NA
D gene: TRBD1
CDR3 DNA: TGCGCCAGCAGCCAGGACAGGGATAACTATGGCTACACCTTC
CDR3 protein: CASSQDRDNYGYTF

V gene: TRBV24-1
J gene: TRBJ2-1
clone size: many
D gene: TRBD2
CDR3 DNA: TGTGCCACCAGCCTCGCGAGCGGGGGCTACAATGAGCAGTTCTTC
CDR3 protein: CATSLASGGYNEQFF

V gene: TRBV20-1
J gene: TRBJ1-2
clone size: few
D gene: NA
CDR3 DNA: TGCAGTGCCTCATCGGGGGGCGCAAGTTTCTATGGCTACACCTTC
CDR3 protein: CSASSGGASFYGYTF